The source of this TCR beta chain is a study of T cell responses to AZD1222 COVID-19 vaccine. Whole-study findings and limits: Mapped onto spike, vaccine-associated CD4 TCRs spanned it and were dominant at 160-218 and 743-854. Spike-specific TCRs gained breadth and depth after people received two AZD1222 doses. Targets within unmutated variant regions were reportedly found for nearly half of spike-specific TCRs. Samples come after the peak T cell response, not at day 14.

Clones were read by immunoSEQ multiplex PCR, and TCRdb kept only the in-frame ones, dropping some. The table shows about 150,000 clones, with roughly nine tenths occurring only once. Germline CDR1 reads MDHEN; CDR2 reads SYDVKM. The CDR3 extends over 14 amino acids. V was clipped by 8 bases and J by 5 bases; unmatched bases: 9. With respect to this clone: The antigen remains undetermined.

The material was peripheral blood, obtained after recovery from COVID-19. The V gene is TRBV28, the J gene TRBJ2-7; 10 bases are shared with TRBD1. The sequence was collected from an adult who had recovered from COVID-19. CDR3: CASGRQGATHEQYF. The CDR3 coding sequence is TGTGCCAGCGGACGACAGGGGGCTACCCACGAGCAGTACTTC.